This record concerns one T cell receptor (beta chain) sequence. This sample is drawn from a study of T-cell memory formation after mild COVID-19. TCRdb fed the 5' RACE reads into MiXCR, producing one record per CDR3 protein. The sample has 350,000 to 450,000 distinct CDR3 sequences, approximately 24% seen once. V was clipped by 0 bases and J by 1 base, with 15 bases between them. The CDR3 spans 17 residues. This chain joins TRBV12-3 or TRBV12-4 and TRBJ2-5; D is perhaps TRBD2 (6 bases). The sequence was collected from an adult woman who had mild COVID-19 (a few samples of this study predate the infection). Cell type and time point are not known. Material for sequencing was PBMCs or a T cell subset sorted from them (not recorded which). The CDR3 sequence: CASSLARPFSGQETQYF. CDR3 DNA sequence: TGTGCCAGCAGTTTAGCTCGGCCATTTAGCGGCCAAGAGACCCAGTACTTC.